This T cell receptor (beta chain) emerged from a study of PD-1 blockade in classical Hodgkin lymphoma. Broader study findings: Baseline TCR diversity was reportedly lower in newly diagnosed patients than healthy donors.

Measured with immunoSEQ multiplex PCR; TCRdb has only the in-frame clones, and not every one. This table holds some 7,500 clones, roughly 63% found once. Of note for this clone: Antigen specificity is unknown.

As for time point: cycle 4 day 1 (C4D1), after 6 weeks of nivolumab. Relapse after autologous stem cell transplantation occurred in every patient, and brentuximab vedotin exposure varied. Applied to thawed PBMCs, magnetic negative selection was the method used to isolate CD8+ T cells. Best overall response was complete response, partial response or progressive disease in these relapsed/refractory classical Hodgkin lymphoma patients. This TCR derives from a human donor with classical Hodgkin lymphoma. The sample here was CD8+ T cells from blood, taken before the fourth cycle of nivolumab.

CDR3 residues: CASSSSQTSGRGGELFF. CDR3 DNA sequence: TGTGCCAGCAGCTCTAGCCAGACTAGCGGGAGAGGCGGGGAGCTGTTTTTT. The chain carries TRBV7-7 and TRBJ2-2, with 12 bases lining up with TRBD2. This CDR3 has 17 amino acids. Germline trimming cut 4 bases from V and 7 bases from J; bases unmatched to any gene: 10. Germline CDR1 is SSHAT and CDR2 is FNYEAQ (reference sequence).